Presented here are 4 T cell receptor beta chains from one specimen sequenced in a study of healthy donors' naive CD4 and CD8 T cells. A linear amplification protocol produced the TCR libraries from approximately 460 ng of total RNA. TCRdb called the reads again in MiXCR, with one record for every CDR3 protein. The data hold approximately 200,000 distinct CDR3 sequences, with around 80% observed a single time. Sample: naive CD4+ and CD8+ T cells sorted from blood, pooled from several donors. The source of these receptors is a pool of human donors in good health; the sample pools cells from several healthy donors.

The chain carries TRBV27 and TRBJ1-1; 7 bases map to TRBD1. The V gene's germline CDR1 is MNHEY and CDR2 SMNVEV (reference sequence). The CDR3 sequence is 14 residues long. The V gene end was trimmed by 7 bases and the J gene end by 4 bases; junction bases not matched to a gene: 9. The chain's CDR3 is CASTRTGAGTEAFF. CDR3 nucleotide sequence: TGTGCCAGCACGAGAACAGGGGCGGGCACTGAAGCTTTCTTT.

The J gene is TRBJ2-1, the V gene TRBV5-4; weak D call: TRBD1 (5 bases). The CDR3 length is 14 residues. V lost 7 bases and J 5 bases, leaving 16 bases between the germline ends. CDR1 and CDR2 (germline): SGHNT, YYREEE (reference sequence). CDR3 coding DNA: TGTGCCAGCCGGGTGGCAGGGAAAAACAATGAGCAGTTCTTC. Translated, it gives CASRVAGKNNEQFF.

The gene calls are TRBV24-1 and TRBJ2-1; D is unclear. The CDR3 sequence is 12 residues long. The V end was cut by 4 bases, the J end by 6 bases, with 6 bases between. CDR1 is KGHDR and CDR2 is SFDVKD in the germline V gene. The CDR3 DNA follows: TGTGCCACCAGTGAGGGATTCAATGAGCAGTTCTTC. This gives the protein CATSEGFNEQFF.

The J gene is TRBJ2-7, the V gene TRBV27; D is perhaps TRBD1 (6 bases). V was pared by 6 bases and J by 2 bases, with 11 bases between. CDR3 length: 13 residues. In germline, CDR1 is MNHEY, CDR2 SMNVEV (reference sequence). CDR3: CASSYRVTYEQYF. CDR3 nucleotides: TGTGCCAGCAGCTACAGGGTTACCTACGAGCAGTACTTC.